A selection of T cell receptor beta chains follows, all from one sample in a study of T-cell memory formation after mild COVID-19. A single record per CDR3 protein comes from TCRdb applying MiXCR to the 5' RACE reads. The table has about 390,000 distinct CDR3 sequences, more than 15% seen once. The material sequenced was PBMCs or a T cell subset sorted from them (not recorded which). The receptors stem from a man between 18 and 35 years old who had mild COVID-19 (a few samples of this study predate the infection). Cell type and time point are not known. CDR3s include the opening cysteine and the closing phenylalanine or tryptophan. A D gene is named only where the DNA matches it firmly. Rows give clone size only sometimes, using once, few, many, or a class for an expanded clone.

>TRBJ1-5|NA|TRBV19|NA
TGTGCCAGTAGTATGGAGGGTGGCAATCAGCCCCAGCATTTT
CASSMEGGNQPQHF
>TRBJ1-2|few|TRBV20-1|NA
TGCAGTGCTAGAGATGGTGGCGCAGACTATGGCTACACCTTC
CSARDGGADYGYTF
>TRBJ2-3|NA|TRBV20-1|TRBD1
TGCAGTGCTAGAGCCGGACAGGCCACAGATACGCAGTATTTT
CSARAGQATDTQYF
>TRBJ2-3|NA|TRBV20-1|TRBD1
TGCAGTGCTCACCGTACAGGGGTAGATACGCAGTATTTT
CSAHRTGVDTQYF
>TRBJ1-6|NA|TRBV20-1|NA
TGCAGTGCTACCCCTAGGTACTATTCACCCCTCCACTTT
CSATPRYYSPLHF
>TRBJ1-1|few|TRBV29-1|NA
TGCAGCGTTCGTCCGGGGTCGGACACTGAAGCTTTCTTT
CSVRPGSDTEAFF
>TRBJ2-1|few|TRBV7-6|NA
TGTGCCAGCAGTCCGGAATTGGGGGCCGAGCAGTTCTTC
CASSPELGAEQFF
>TRBJ2-3|few|TRBV29-1|NA
TGCAGCGTTGGGCAGGGGAGCACAGATACGCAGTATTTT
CSVGQGSTDTQYF
>TRBJ2-5|few|TRBV15|NA
TGTGCCACCGGACCGAGGGGGGGAGAGACCCAGTACTTC
CATGPRGGETQYF
>TRBJ1-5|few|TRBV12-3/TRBV12-4|TRBD1
TGTGCCAGCAAGACAGGGGATAGCAATCAGCCCCAGCATTTT
CASKTGDSNQPQHF
>TRBJ1-2|many|TRBV12-3/TRBV12-4|NA
TGTGCCAGCAGTTCCCCCCCAGGAGGCTACACCTTC
CASSSPPGGYTF
>TRBJ2-5|few|TRBV29-1|NA
TGCAGCGTTGAAGCGGGTCTAGAGACCCAGTACTTC
CSVEAGLETQYF
>TRBJ1-2|few|TRBV15|TRBD1
TGTGCCACCAGCAGCGACAGGGACGGCTACACCTTC
CATSSDRDGYTF
>TRBJ1-2|NA|TRBV7-9|NA
TGTGCCAGCAGCTTATCGTACGGGTACGGCTACACCTTC
CASSLSYGYGYTF
>TRBJ2-1|NA|TRBV7-2|NA
TGTGCCAGCAGTCTAGGAAATGTGCACAATGAGCAGTTCTTC
CASSLGNVHNEQFF
>TRBJ1-2|few|TRBV27|NA
TGTGCCAGCCGGATAGGGGCCTATGGCTACACCTTC
CASRIGAYGYTF
>TRBJ2-3|few|TRBV11-2|TRBD1
TGTGCCAGCAGCCCCCACCCCGGGACAGGGACAGATACGCAGTATTTT
CASSPHPGTGTDTQYF
>TRBJ1-2|NA|TRBV4-1|TRBD1
TGCGCCAGCAGCCAAGAGCCGGGCAGGGGGGGGGATGGCTACACCTTC
CASSQEPGRGGDGYTF
>TRBJ2-2|few|TRBV7-2|NA
TGTGCCAGCAGCTTCGCCCGGGGAACGAACACCGGGGAGCTGTTTTTT
CASSFARGTNTGELFF
>TRBJ1-2|NA|TRBV19|NA
TGTGCCAGTACAGAGACCGGGGATTGGTATGGCTACACCTTC
CASTETGDWYGYTF
>TRBJ2-6|NA|TRBV7-2|NA
TGTGCCAGCAGACGCGCGGGACATCTCTCTGGGGCCAACGTCCTGACTTTC
CASRRAGHLSGANVLTF
>TRBJ2-3|once|TRBV24-1|NA
TGTGCCACCAGTGATTACGGGGCAGATACGCAGTATTTT
CATSDYGADTQYF
>TRBJ2-3|NA|TRBV7-2|NA
TGTGCCAGCAGCTCCCAAGGATCGGGGGAGCCAGATACGCAGTATTTT
CASSSQGSGEPDTQYF
>TRBJ2-7|NA|TRBV12-3/TRBV12-4|NA
TGTGCCAGCAGTTTCTTTCCAGGCTACGAGCAGTACTTC
CASSFFPGYEQYF
>TRBJ1-2|many|TRBV20-1|NA
TGCAGTGCTAGAGGGGCCTCTGCTAGGAACAACTATGGCTACACCTTC
CSARGASARNNYGYTF
>TRBJ2-1|NA|TRBV2|NA
TGTGCCAGCAGCCCCTCCGGGCCCTACAATGAGCAGTTCTTC
CASSPSGPYNEQFF
>TRBJ1-1|NA|TRBV6-2/TRBV6-3|TRBD1
TGTGCCAGCAGCCCGGACAGGGGGCTTAACACTGAAGCTTTCTTT
CASSPDRGLNTEAFF
>TRBJ2-1|NA|TRBV27|NA
TGTGCCAGCAGCTACGGGGGCAGAGGGTCGAATGAGCAGTTCTTC
CASSYGGRGSNEQFF
>TRBJ1-1|once|TRBV7-2|NA
TGTGCCAGCAGCTTAGTCGGCAGGGGCCTCCTGAACACTGAAGCTTTCTTT
CASSLVGRGLLNTEAFF
>TRBJ1-1|few|TRBV28|TRBD1
TGTGCCAGCAGTTCGACAGGGGGCGCAGGTGAAGCTTTCTTT
CASSSTGGAGEAFF
>TRBJ1-4|few|TRBV3-1|TRBD1
TGTGCCAGCAGCCCATGGACAGGGAACCTGTTTTTT
CASSPWTGNLFF
>TRBJ1-3|NA|TRBV20-1|NA
TGCAGTGCGCGACGGGTTGCTGGAAACACCATATATTTT
CSARRVAGNTIYF
>TRBJ2-3|once|TRBV7-2|TRBD2
TGTGCCAGCGCGACTAGCAGCGATACGCAGTATTTT
CASATSSDTQYF
>TRBJ2-2|NA|TRBV7-8|NA
TGTGCCAGCTCCCCGGGGGAGACGAACACCGGGGAGCTGTTTTTT
CASSPGETNTGELFF
>TRBJ2-5|NA|TRBV19|NA
TGTGCCAGTAGTGCGGGCAGGCAAGAGACCCAGTACTTC
CASSAGRQETQYF
>TRBJ2-2|once|TRBV7-7|TRBD1
TGTGCTAGCAGCTTCAAACAGGGGGCCCACGGGGAGCTGTTTTTT
CASSFKQGAHGELFF